This is a list of T cell receptor beta chains from one sample in a study of follicular helper T cells after annual influenza vaccination. Measured with immunoSEQ multiplex PCR; TCRdb has only the in-frame clones, and not every one. Of 9,400 or so clones in the sample, 65% to 85% are singletons; the top ten hold 1.5% to 1.9%. Here the sequenced sample was CXCR5+ CD38- circulating T follicular helper cells from blood, taken on the day of influenza vaccination. Receptors were obtained from an adult who received the influenza vaccine. Each CDR3 is given with its conserved first and last residue. Each record gives: V gene, D gene, J gene, clone size, CDR3 protein, CDR3 DNA. The D gene is left open where the match is weak. A row's size may be missing; if present it is once, few, many or a size class.

TRBV11-1	.	TRBJ2-3	once	CASSTKTGTVTQYF	TGTGCCAGCAGCACCAAGACAGGTACTGTTACGCAGTATTTT
TRBV18	.	TRBJ2-7	.	CASSPPGVNTYEQYF	TGTGCCAGCTCACCACCGGGGGTGAATACCTACGAGCAGTACTTC
TRBV7-2	TRBD2	TRBJ2-1	.	CASSFQASGAYNEQFF	TGTGCCAGCAGCTTTCAGGCTAGCGGAGCTTACAATGAGCAGTTCTTC
TRBV5-4	.	TRBJ2-6	few	CASSLARSGANVLTF	TGTGCCAGCAGCCTAGCCCGCTCTGGGGCCAACGTCCTGACTTTC
TRBV6-1	TRBD1	TRBJ1-1	few	CASSELGDRYTEAFF	TGTGCCAGCAGTGAATTGGGGGACAGATACACTGAAGCTTTCTTT
TRBV5-1	.	TRBJ2-7	.	CASSSVPETYEQYF	TGCGCCAGCAGCTCAGTCCCCGAAACCTACGAGCAGTACTTC
TRBV19	.	TRBJ1-2	.	CASSIIGRETGYTF	TGTGCCAGTAGTATAATCGGCAGGGAGACTGGCTACACCTTC
TRBV2	TRBD2	TRBJ2-1	.	CASWGTGGPSYNEQFF	TGTGCCAGCTGGGGGACGGGAGGGCCCTCCTACAATGAGCAGTTCTTC
TRBV6-1	.	TRBJ2-6	.	CASSLQGAGANVLTF	TGTGCCAGCAGCTTACAGGGTGCTGGGGCCAACGTCCTGACTTTC
TRBV6-1	TRBD1	TRBJ2-7	few	CASRKGQGAGYEQYF	TGTGCCAGCAGGAAGGGACAGGGGGCGGGCTACGAGCAGTACTTC
TRBV6-1	.	TRBJ1-1	.	CASRVTRNTEAFF	TGTGCCAGCAGGGTGACAAGGAACACTGAAGCTTTCTTT
TRBV25-1	.	TRBJ2-7	few	CASSRPSGDSGYEQYF	TGTGCCAGCAGTCGCCCATCAGGAGACAGTGGGTACGAGCAGTACTTC
TRBV29-1	TRBD1	TRBJ1-1	.	CSVATGAVNTEAFF	TGCAGCGTAGCTACAGGGGCTGTAAACACTGAAGCTTTCTTT
TRBV6-1	TRBD2	TRBJ2-1	.	CASRAGTSGLNEQFF	TGTGCCAGCAGGGCCGGGACTAGCGGTCTCAATGAGCAGTTCTTC
TRBV7-8	.	TRBJ1-5	.	CASSLGQYQPQHF	TGTGCCAGCAGCTTAGGCCAGTATCAGCCCCAGCATTTT
TRBV6-1	.	TRBJ1-4	.	CASAGAATNEKLFF	TGTGCCAGCGCGGGCGCAGCAACTAATGAAAAACTGTTTTTT
TRBV2	.	TRBJ1-5	.	CASSEGQSGPQPQHF	TGTGCCAGCAGTGAAGGACAGTCAGGGCCCCAGCCCCAGCATTTT
TRBV5-4	.	TRBJ2-7	few	CASSLGEAYEQYF	TGTGCCAGCAGCTTGGGAGAGGCCTACGAGCAGTACTTC
TRBV6-6	TRBD2	TRBJ2-5	.	CASTRLALETQYF	TGTGCCAGCACCAGACTAGCCCTGGAGACCCAGTACTTC
TRBV7-7	.	TRBJ2-1	.	CASSQDRDNEQFF	TGTGCTAGCAGCCAAGACCGGGACAATGAGCAGTTCTTC
TRBV28	.	TRBJ1-4	.	CASSPTVEKLFF	TGTGCCAGCAGTCCGACGGTTGAAAAACTGTTTTTT
TRBV2	.	TRBJ2-3	.	CASSAVGDTQYF	TGTGCCAGCAGTGCAGTGGGAGATACGCAGTATTTT
TRBV28	TRBD2	TRBJ2-2	.	CASSVAGGYTGELFF	TGTGCCAGCAGTGTAGCGGGAGGGTACACCGGGGAGCTGTTTTTT
TRBV10-3	.	TRBJ2-7	.	CAIRGASGYEQYF	TGTGCCATCAGGGGGGCTAGCGGCTACGAGCAGTACTTC
TRBV19	.	TRBJ2-5	.	CASSGSEQETQYF	TGTGCCAGTAGTGGGTCAGAACAAGAGACCCAGTACTTC
TRBV5-4	TRBD2	TRBJ2-4	.	CASSQAGGKNIQYF	TGTGCCAGCAGCCAGGCGGGAGGAAAAAACATTCAGTACTTC
TRBV7-9	.	TRBJ2-4	.	CASSSPGPDKNIQYF	TGTGCCAGCAGCTCACCGGGCCCTGACAAAAACATTCAGTACTTC
TRBV10-3	TRBD1	TRBJ2-7	few	CAISPGQDVYEQYF	TGTGCCATCAGCCCGGGACAGGACGTCTACGAGCAGTACTTC
TRBV2	.	TRBJ2-1	.	CASSETGINEQFF	TGTGCCAGCAGTGAAACAGGGATCAATGAGCAGTTCTTC
TRBV7-2	.	TRBJ2-5	.	CASSLAASQPWETQYF	TGTGCCAGCAGCTTAGCGGCTAGCCAGCCATGGGAGACCCAGTACTTC
TRBV19	.	TRBJ1-4	.	CASTRGRSNEKLFF	TGTGCCAGTACCCGAGGCAGATCTAATGAAAAACTGTTTTTT